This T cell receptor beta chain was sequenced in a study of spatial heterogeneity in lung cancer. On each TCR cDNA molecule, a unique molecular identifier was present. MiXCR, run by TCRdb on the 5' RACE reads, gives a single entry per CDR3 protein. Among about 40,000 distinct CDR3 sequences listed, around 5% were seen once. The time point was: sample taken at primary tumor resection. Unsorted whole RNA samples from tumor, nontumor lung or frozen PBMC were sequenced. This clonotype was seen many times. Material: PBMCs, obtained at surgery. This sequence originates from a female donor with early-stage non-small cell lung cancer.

CDR3 in DNA: TGCAGTGCTAGTCCGGACAGCGGGGAGCTGTTTTTT. This encodes CSASPDSGELFF. The chain links TRBV20-1 to TRBJ2-2, with D perhaps TRBD1 (6 bases). Germline values: CDR1 DFQATT, CDR2 SNEGSKA (reference sequence). The CDR3 runs 12 residues. V lost 3 bases to trimming and J lost 7 bases, with 9 bases between them.